The rows below give T cell receptor beta chains drawn from one sample of a study of human T cells and chemical hapten exposure. TCRdb reanalysed the RACE reads using MiXCR and keeps one entry per CDR3 protein. The data hold about 400,000 distinct CDR3 sequences, with roughly 6% observed a single time. The sample consisted of whole blood, taken in connection with sensitization to the hapten diphenylcyclopropenone (DPC). These TCRs come from a woman under 30 with alopecia areata. Some clones in this sample may be carry-over from other donors' samples. The CDR3 runs from the conserved cysteine through the conserved F or W. Expanded clones get a size class; other rows say once, few or many, or leave the size out.

CDR3 protein,V gene,J gene,clone size
CSARIFGDTEAFF,TRBV20-1,TRBJ1-1,NA
CASSGGIGPANQPQHF,TRBV21-1,TRBJ1-5,many
CASSVKPGSAGKNYGYTF,TRBV11-2,TRBJ1-2,many
CSVRDSSYNEQFF,TRBV29-1,TRBJ2-1,NA
CASSYWGRTNTEAFF,TRBV6-5,TRBJ1-1,many
CASSSNRGFVTDTQYF,TRBV27,TRBJ2-3,NA
CASSLQEVGTQYF,TRBV7-9,TRBJ2-3,NA
CASTQGHGYTF,TRBV2,TRBJ1-2,few
CASSQDIETGVYNEQFF,TRBV4-3,TRBJ2-1,NA
CASSQEGLLSPGLLSTDTQYF,TRBV4-2,TRBJ2-3,few
CASSLYFTDTQYF,TRBV27,TRBJ2-3,NA
CASSNGGEETQYF,TRBV7-2,TRBJ2-5,NA
CASSGQGGRFNQPQHF,TRBV12-3/TRBV12-4,TRBJ1-5,many
CASSLLRGSNTGELFF,TRBV28,TRBJ2-2,many
CASRISMGQFNQPQHF,TRBV27,TRBJ1-5,few
CAISESPMGSKNIQYF,TRBV10-3,TRBJ2-4,few
CASSYVQPNQPQHF,TRBV6-2/TRBV6-3,TRBJ1-5,many
CASSRRTGSYEQYF,TRBV5-8,TRBJ2-7,few
CASSSDARDTQYF,TRBV7-9,TRBJ2-3,few
CASRRTGIYEQYF,TRBV12-3/TRBV12-4,TRBJ2-7,few
CAISEIGGRQPQHF,TRBV10-3,TRBJ1-5,many
CASSPGPRHPTDTQYF,TRBV6-2/TRBV6-3,TRBJ2-3,many
CASSVTGGNYGYTF,TRBV2,TRBJ1-2,few
CASSQRVGGGSSGELFF,TRBV4-3,TRBJ2-2,few
CATLFGRANTGELFF,TRBV6-1,TRBJ2-2,NA
CASSYSWDRGPYNEQFF,TRBV6-2/TRBV6-3,TRBJ2-1,NA